A selection of T cell receptor beta chains follows, all from one sample in a study of cytomegalovirus exposure and HLA in healthy donors. Some clones are missing from TCRdb's copy, which holds only in-frame ones; the method was immunoSEQ multiplex PCR. The sample yields around 100,000 clones, of which the top ten take up 0.55% to 0.65%. The sequenced sample consisted of PBMCs. These receptors were collected from a man between 45 and 60 years old in good health and CMV-seronegative. The CDR3 runs from the conserved cysteine through the conserved F or W. D genes are given only for firm matches.

len,d_gene,j_gene,v_gene,CDR3nt,CDR3aa
16,TRBD1,TRBJ2-2,TRBV5-1,TGCGCCAGCAGCCCCTTTCTAGGCGGGACAGGCGGGGAGCTGTTTTTT,CASSPFLGGTGGELFF
18,TRBD1,TRBJ2-7,TRBV5-6,TGTGCCAGCAGCTGGGACAGGGGCCCCACCCAGAGCTCCTACGAGCAGTACTTC,CASSWDRGPTQSSYEQYF
17,TRBD2,TRBJ2-3,TRBV27,TGTGCCAGCAGTCTAGTACTAGCGGGGGGGCCCACAGATACGCAGTATTTT,CASSLVLAGGPTDTQYF
13,NA,TRBJ1-2,TRBV7-2,TGTGCCAGCAGCAATGACAGAAACTATGGCTACACCTTC,CASSNDRNYGYTF
14,TRBD2,TRBJ2-5,TRBV10-2,TGCGCCAGCCGGGGACTAGCGGGCGAAGAGACCCAGTACTTC,CASRGLAGEETQYF
14,TRBD1,TRBJ2-7,TRBV13,TGTGCCAGCGCACACGGACAGGGACGCTACGAGCAGTACTTC,CASAHGQGRYEQYF
14,TRBD1,TRBJ1-3,TRBV5-4,TGTGCCAGCAGCGGGGACAGCTCTGGAAACACCATATATTTT,CASSGDSSGNTIYF
14,NA,TRBJ2-7,TRBV15,TGTGCCAGCCCTGGGGGGAGGAGCTCCTACGAGCAGTACTTC,CASPGGRSSYEQYF
17,NA,TRBJ2-6,TRBV7-9,TGTGCCAGCAGACCTAGCTACCAAGACTCTGGGGCCAACGTCCTGACTTTC,CASRPSYQDSGANVLTF
18,TRBD2,TRBJ2-1,TRBV29-1,TGCAGCGTTGAATCAAAATGGATTAGCGGGGGTGGCTACAATGAGCAGTTCTTC,CSVESKWISGGGYNEQFF
15,NA,TRBJ1-1,TRBV25-1,TGTGCCAGCAGTGAATCAGGGGTAAGTGGCACTGAAGCTTTCTTT,CASSESGVSGTEAFF
17,TRBD1,TRBJ1-1,TRBV19,TGTGCCAGTAGTCGAGGACTCCAGGGGGCAAGGCGGACTGAAGCTTTCTTT,CASSRGLQGARRTEAFF
16,NA,TRBJ2-1,TRBV7-2,TGTGCCAGCAGCTTAGCCCCCCCTAGCTCCTACAATGAGCAGTTCTTC,CASSLAPPSSYNEQFF
12,NA,TRBJ1-4,TRBV4-3,TGCGCCAGCAGCCAAGATCGGGTAAAACTGTTTTTT,CASSQDRVKLFF
17,NA,TRBJ2-2,TRBV4-1,TGCGCCAGCGGAAAACTAGATATGGGTTTCGCGGCCGGGGAGCTGTTTTTT,CASGKLDMGFAAGELFF
13,NA,TRBJ2-7,TRBV29-1,TGCAGCGTTGGTAGCGGTGGGCACCACGAGCAGTACTTC,CSVGSGGHHEQYF
16,NA,TRBJ2-3,TRBV5-6,TGTGCCAGCAGCCGGGGCCGAGGGAGGAGCACAGATACGCAGTATTTT,CASSRGRGRSTDTQYF
15,TRBD2,TRBJ2-7,TRBV7-2,TGTGCCAGCCTCCCCGGGACTAGCCGTATCTACGAGCAGTACTTC,CASLPGTSRIYEQYF
15,NA,TRBJ2-6,TRBV5-1,TGCGCCAGCGGTCTACAGGGTCAGGGGGCCAACGTCCTGACTTTC,CASGLQGQGANVLTF
17,NA,TRBJ2-2,TRBV4-3,TGCGCCAGCAGCCAAGAGAACAGTGTTTTAGACACCGGGGAGCTGTTTTTT,CASSQENSVLDTGELFF
15,NA,TRBJ2-3,TRBV5-1,TGCGCCAGCAGCCCGGACTCACATACCACAGATACGCAGTATTTT,CASSPDSHTTDTQYF
15,TRBD1,TRBJ2-1,TRBV5-4,TGTGCCAGCAGCTCCGGGGACAGGGGCTACAATGAGCAGTTCTTC,CASSSGDRGYNEQFF
15,TRBD2,TRBJ2-2,TRBV5-4,TGTGCCAGCAGCGGGAGGGCTAGCGACACCGGGGAGCTGTTTTTT,CASSGRASDTGELFF
14,TRBD1,TRBJ2-7,TRBV6-5,TGTGCCAGCAGACGCTACAGGGGGCCCCACGAGCAGTACTTC,CASRRYRGPHEQYF
13,NA,TRBJ1-1,TRBV7-9,TGTGCCAGCAGCTTAACCGGGTCCTCTGAAGCTTTCTTT,CASSLTGSSEAFF
15,TRBD1,TRBJ2-2,TRBV11-3,TGTGCCAGCGGAAAGGACAGGGCCAACACCGGGGAGCTGTTTTTT,CASGKDRANTGELFF
15,NA,TRBJ1-1,TRBV25-1,TGTGCCAGCAGTGATCCCTTGGAGGGGAACACTGAAGCTTTCTTT,CASSDPLEGNTEAFF
17,TRBD1,TRBJ2-2,TRBV4-3,TGCGCCAGCAGCCAAGAAACAGGGGTAGGGCATACCGGGGAGCTGTTTTTT,CASSQETGVGHTGELFF
15,TRBD1,TRBJ2-1,TRBV7-9,TGTGCCAGCAGCTTAGTTCAGGGGGTAATCAATGAGCAGTTCTTC,CASSLVQGVINEQFF
16,NA,TRBJ2-1,TRBV9,TGTGCCAGCAGCGGCAGTATAGCGGCAACTTACAATGAGCAGTTCTTC,CASSGSIAATYNEQFF
14,TRBD1,TRBJ1-4,TRBV18,TGTGCCAGCTCACCCGACAGGGGTAATGAAAAACTGTTTTTT,CASSPDRGNEKLFF
15,TRBD2,TRBJ2-3,TRBV5-1,TGCGCCAGCAGCTTGGGCGGGGGAGTCACAGATACGCAGTATTTT,CASSLGGGVTDTQYF
14,TRBD2,TRBJ2-1,TRBV6-5,TGTGCCAGCCTTAGCGGGAGTTTCGCCGATGAGCAGTTCTTC,CASLSGSFADEQFF
15,NA,TRBJ1-2,TRBV5-4,TGTGCCAGCAGCTTGGATAACAGAGGGGGCTATGGCTACACCTTC,CASSLDNRGGYGYTF
16,NA,TRBJ1-5,TRBV25-1,TGTGCCAGCAGCGGACAGAAAACCCCCAAAGATCAGCCCCAGCATTTT,CASSGQKTPKDQPQHF
14,NA,TRBJ1-1,TRBV30,TGTGCCTGGAGTGTGACAGTGGGGAACACTGAAGCTTTCTTT,CAWSVTVGNTEAFF
14,TRBD1,TRBJ1-2,TRBV7-2,TGTGCCAGCAGCTCGGACAGGGACAGGGGTGGCTACACCTTC,CASSSDRDRGGYTF
12,NA,TRBJ1-2,TRBV5-6,TGTGCCAGCAGCTTTAGACAGTATGGCTACACCTTC,CASSFRQYGYTF
10,NA,TRBJ2-7,TRBV6-1,TGTGCCAGCAGCAGGGGCGAGCAGTACTTC,CASSRGEQYF
15,NA,TRBJ2-1,TRBV6-5,TGTGCCAGCAGCTCCCGGTTACTAGGGCACAATGAGCAGTTCTTC,CASSSRLLGHNEQFF
14,TRBD1,TRBJ1-1,TRBV2,TGTGCCAGCAAATCACAGGGGCGGAACACTGAAGCTTTCTTT,CASKSQGRNTEAFF
16,TRBD1,TRBJ2-1,TRBV5-4,TGTGCCAGCAGCCCTAAGGACAGGGGATCCTACAATGAGCAGTTCTTC,CASSPKDRGSYNEQFF
11,NA,TRBJ2-1,TRBV29-1,TGCAGCGTTGATACCTACAATGAGCAGTTCTTC,CSVDTYNEQFF
15,TRBD2,TRBJ2-1,TRBV10-3,TGTGCCATCAGCGGGACTAGCGGGATTGTTGGTGAGCAGTTCTTC,CAISGTSGIVGEQFF
17,NA,TRBJ1-1,TRBV9,TGTGCCAGCAGCGCGGGAAGTAGGGTCCTATGGAATACTGAAGCTTTCTTT,CASSAGSRVLWNTEAFF
13,NA,TRBJ1-1,TRBV11-3,TGTGCCAGCAGCTTAGCCTGGACAGCAGAAGCTTTCTTT,CASSLAWTAEAFF
13,NA,TRBJ2-7,TRBV4-3,TGCGCCAGCAGCCTCGGCGGAGGCTACGAGCAGTACTTC,CASSLGGGYEQYF
17,TRBD1,TRBJ2-2,TRBV11-3,TGTGCCAGCAGCTTAACCGTCACCAGGGGGACGAACGGGGAGCTGTTTTTT,CASSLTVTRGTNGELFF
13,NA,TRBJ1-2,TRBV4-2,TGTGCCAGCAGCCAAGAGCGGCAGATGGGCTACACCTTC,CASSQERQMGYTF
19,TRBD2,TRBJ2-7,TRBV15,TGTGCCACCAGCAGAGATAGGGGGACTAGCGGGAGGTCGGCCTACGAGCAGTACTTC,CATSRDRGTSGRSAYEQYF
17,TRBD1,TRBJ1-5,TRBV7-8,TGTGCCAGCAGCTTAGCGCCACAGGGGGCGATCAATCAGCCCCAGCATTTT,CASSLAPQGAINQPQHF
18,NA,TRBJ2-6,TRBV7-2,TGTGCCAGCAGCCCCATCGACAACCCCTACTCTGGGGCCAACGTCCTGACTTTC,CASSPIDNPYSGANVLTF
15,NA,TRBJ2-3,TRBV7-9,TGTGCCAGCAGCTTAGCATCGGTGAGCACAGATACGCAGTATTTT,CASSLASVSTDTQYF
15,NA,TRBJ1-3,TRBV5-6,TGTGCCAGCAGCCACAGCTCGGCGTCTGGAAACACCATATATTTT,CASSHSSASGNTIYF
15,TRBD1,TRBJ2-7,TRBV30,TGTGCCGGGAGTGCTGGGACAGAACCATCTTACGAGCAGTACTTC,CAGSAGTEPSYEQYF